This TCR beta chain was sequenced for a study of response to subunit inactivated influenza vaccine. Turning to this clonotype: Its antigen remains unknown.

TCRdb analysed the RT-PCR reads with MiXCR anew, one entry per CDR3 protein. The data hold roughly 710,000 distinct CDR3 sequences, with 11% to 15% observed a single time. Germline CDR1 LGHDT, CDR2 YNNKEL (reference sequence). J gave up 4 bases and V 8 bases, and 10 bases lay outside the gene matches. CDR3 length: 15 residues. Study outcomes and limitations: There was a suggestion from the authors that each seasonal influenza vaccination recruits few new T cells.

The TCR comes from a man aged 45-65 years who received an inactivated influenza vaccine. The chain employs TRBV3-1 and TRBJ2-1; the match to TRBD1 covers 8 bases. Specimen: PBMCs from blood, collected around 15 days before vaccination. CDR3 DNA sequence: TGTGCCAGCCTCCATAGGACAGGGAATTACAATGAGCAGTTCTTC. It is translated as CASLHRTGNYNEQFF.